The present T cell receptor beta chain was sequenced within a study of blood T cell repertoires in COVID-19. Overall study: Whether acute or convalescent, the COVID-19 samples came from the United States, Italy and Spain. T cells, B-cell-depleted T cells, or PBMCs provided the cDNA or gDNA that served as material.

The CDR3 totals 15 residues. Trimming removed 6 bases from V and 1 base from J, with 12 bases in between. CDR1 and CDR2 from the germline V gene are SEHNR and FQNEAQ (reference sequence). How the authors handled the data: The authors estimated nucleated cell counts from reference gene primer amplification. The assay was immunoSEQ multiplex PCR, and TCRdb's table has in-frame clones only and misses some. V and J calls and clone size are copied from that table; D and trimming were computed from the DNA. The sample gives more than 100,000 clones, more than 85% of which show up once; roughly 18% is in the top ten.

The chain employs TRBV7-9 and TRBJ2-2; TRBD2 is a possible D gene (6 bases). The clonotype originates from a man aged 50-60 years with active or convalescent COVID-19. The sample comprised peripheral blood. The CDR3 coding sequence is TGTGCCAGCAGGGCACCGGGAGAGAACACCGGGGAGCTGTTTTTT. It encodes CASRAPGENTGELFF.